This paragraph reports one TCR beta chain. During active infection, Seattle patients enrolled and were then monitored through disease. Methods used by the authors: Reference gene primer amplification in the assay estimated nucleated cell counts. Sequencing was performed with immunoSEQ multiplex PCR; in TCRdb, only in-frame clones are kept and a portion is missing. The DNA gave D and trimming, while V, J and clone size come from that table. The sample records approximately 250,000 clones, approximately 85% being singletons. Germline CDR1 and CDR2: SEHNR and FQNEAQ (reference sequence). The CDR3 runs to 14 residues. V was clipped by 3 bases and J by 5 bases, with 13 bases between them. The data belong to a study of blood T cell repertoires in COVID-19. As for the study in general: The United States, Italy and Spain were the sources of the acute and convalescent COVID-19 samples.

The sequenced sample consisted of peripheral blood. The source of this sequence is a man aged 45-60 years with COVID-19, enrolled during active disease. The V gene is TRBV7-9, the J gene TRBJ1-1, with D possibly matching TRBD1 (5 bases). The CDR3 spells CASSLGGSRTEAFF. The CDR3 DNA sequence: TGTGCCAGCAGCTTGGGGGGAAGTCGGACTGAAGCTTTCTTT.